The 32 T cell receptor beta chains reported below all come from one sample, sequenced in a study of T cell repertoires in cytomegalovirus infection. Antigen specificity for these receptors is unknown. MiXCR was run by TCRdb on the reads, yielding one entry per CDR3 protein. The top ten hold 15% to 20% of the sample, which has nearly 700,000 distinct CDR3 sequences, roughly 33% seen once. Sequencing was performed on cultured PBMCs, taken from culture after CMV antigen stimulation. The origin of the receptors is a human donor in good health (CMV status not recorded). Some clones in this sample may be carry-over from other donors' samples.

The table lists this clonotype with a count of one. The chain has TRBV6-5 and TRBJ2-3; the D gene could be TRBD1 or TRBD2 (5 bases each). This CDR3 has 19 residues. V lost 0 bases to trimming and J lost 6 bases, with 25 bases between them. The V gene's germline CDR1 is MNHEY and CDR2 SVGAGI. In DNA, the CDR3 is TGTGCCAGCAGTTACTCGATGGGGTCCGGGGTCACGGACATGGATACGCAGTATTTT. Its protein product is CASSYSMGSGVTDMDTQYF.

The V and J genes are TRBV19 and TRBJ2-2; TRBD2 matches 11 bases. Unmatched junction bases numbered 10, after V lost 5 bases and J lost 5 bases. The CDR3 extends over 17 amino acids. The germline V gene has CDR1 LNHDA and CDR2 SQIVND (reference sequence). CDR3 region: CASSRVAGGPWTGELFF. CDR3 sequence (DNA): TGTGCCAGTAGTCGAGTAGCGGGGGGGCCTTGGACCGGGGAGCTGTTTTTT. Full variable domain (remainder filled in from reference TRBV19 and TRBJ2-2): DGGITQSPKYLFRKEGQNVTLSCEQNLNHDAMYWYRQDPGQGLRLIYYSQIVNDFQKGDIAEGYSVSREKKESFPLTVTSAQKNPTAFYLCASSRVAGGPWTGELFFGEGSRLTVL.

The chain combines TRBV28 with TRBJ2-7; 7 bases fit TRBD2. The length of the CDR3 is 12 residues. CDR1 and CDR2 from the germline V gene are MDHEN and SYDVKM. Trimming at V came to 11 bases and at J to 2 bases, leaving 6 bases not matched to a gene. In nucleotides, the CDR3 is TGTGCCTCCCGGGACTATACCTACGAGCAGTACTTC. Its translation is CASRDYTYEQYF.

This clonotype has more than one count but fewer than ten. The J gene is TRBJ2-1, the V gene TRBV7-6; D is uncertain. Between the trimmed V and J ends, which lost 1 base and 9 bases, there was a span of 10 bases. This CDR3 is 13 amino acids long. Looked up from germline, CDR1 is SGHVS and CDR2 is FNYEAQ. As DNA, the CDR3 is TGTGCCAGCAGCTTAGGTACTCCGGGTGAGCAGTTCTTC. Its translation: CASSLGTPGEQFF.

This clonotype was picked up a small number of times. The chain links TRBV12-3 or TRBV12-4 to TRBJ2-5; the D is unclear. The CDR3 length is 18 residues. V shed 5 bases and J shed 0 bases, with 22 bases lying between them. CDR3 in amino acids: CASSPRSVRPWHQETQYF. CDR3 coding DNA: TGTGCCAGCAGTCCCCGCTCCGTTCGTCCCTGGCACCAAGAGACCCAGTACTTC.

This clonotype has just one count. This chain links TRBV24-1 with TRBJ2-5; 8 bases are a match to TRBD1. This CDR3 comprises 19 residues. The V gene's germline CDR1 is KGHDR and CDR2 SFDVKD. Germline trimming cut 3 bases from V and 5 bases from J; bases unmatched to any gene: 19. The CDR3 is CATSDPVQRQGRPRETQYF. The CDR3 coding sequence is TGTGCCACCAGTGATCCAGTACAACGACAGGGGAGGCCCCGGGAGACCCAGTACTTC.

The chain combines TRBV7-2 with TRBJ2-2; 14 bases agree with TRBD2. V lost 5 bases to trimming and J lost 0 bases; unmatched junction nucleotides: 8. The CDR3 is made up of 19 amino acids. In germline, CDR1 is SGHTA, CDR2 FQGNSA. The CDR3 loop reads CASSPRLAGGRSNTGELFF. CDR3 coding DNA: TGTGCCAGCAGCCCTCGACTAGCGGGGGGGCGATCGAACACCGGGGAGCTGTTTTTT.

To note about this clonotype: Given a much more abundant clone one base away, this may be a read error. The gene calls are TRBV7-8 and TRBJ2-3, with D hard to call. The CDR3 covers 12 residues. Trimming pared 5 bases from V and 6 bases from J, leaving 9 bases between. Germline assignment: CDR1 SGHVS and CDR2 FQNEAQ. CDR3 protein: CASSPNWDTQYF. The CDR3 DNA follows: TGTGCCAGCAGCCCTAATTGGGATACGCAGTATTTT.

The chain couples TRBV10-2 to TRBJ2-5; tentative D call: TRBD2 (7 bases). Trimming cost V 8 bases and J 1 base, with 17 bases left between them. CDR3 length: 15 residues. Germline CDR1 is WSHSY and CDR2 is SAAADI. The CDR3 DNA is TGCGCCAGCCAGGGGAGGGCGGGCGGCCAAGAGACCCAGTACTTC. Translation: CASQGRAGGQETQYF.

Points on this clonotype: It may be a read error: a sequence one base away is much more abundant. The V gene is TRBV7-2, the J gene TRBJ2-3; a weak D match, TRBD2 (6 bases). The germline V gene encodes CDR1 SGHTA and CDR2 FQGNSA. The CDR3 extends over 14 amino acids. CDR3 DNA sequence: TGTGCCAGCAGCTTAGGGGGAGGTCTAGATGCGCAGTATTTT. Amino acids: CASSLGGGLDAQYF.

This chain links TRBV12-3 or TRBV12-4 with TRBJ1-2; D is uncertain. This CDR3 is 10 amino acids long. The CDR3 loop is CAEYGYGYTF. CDR3 DNA: TGTGCAGAGTACGGCTATGGCTACACCTTC.

This chain connects TRBV7-8 to TRBJ2-2, with D maybe TRBD1 (5 bases). The CDR3 is made up of 17 amino acids. V lost 5 bases, J lost 6 bases, and 22 bases lay in between. Germline V gives CDR1 SGHVS, CDR2 FQNEAQ. CDR3 residues: CASSLRQTVLPSGELFF. The CDR3 region has the DNA TGTGCCAGCAGCCTTAGACAGACTGTTCTACCCTCCGGGGAGCTGTTTTTT.

This chain links TRBV2 with TRBJ1-5; D is ambiguous. The ends were cut back, 4 bases at V and 9 bases at J, with 19 bases in the middle. The CDR3 runs to 15 residues. Germline V gene sequence: CDR1 SNHLY, CDR2 FYNNEI. For the CDR3, the DNA is TGTGCCAGCAGTGCGGCAGACCCGGAGATATCGCCCCAGCATTTT. As protein: CASSAADPEISPQHF.

The rearrangement links TRBV14 to TRBJ2-1; TRBD2 is a possible D gene (6 bases). V was pared by 4 bases and J by 4 bases, with 17 bases between. Germline V gives CDR1 SGHDN, CDR2 FVKESK. The CDR3 extends over 16 amino acids. The DNA for the CDR3 is TGTGCCAGCAGCCGCACCACCGGGACTCCTTACAATGAGCAGTTCTTC. Amino acid sequence: CASSRTTGTPYNEQFF.

The gene calls are TRBV7-2 and TRBJ2-5; D remains ambiguous. V gave up 1 base and J gave up 2 bases, with 14 bases separating them. CDR1 SGHTA and CDR2 FQGNSA come from the germline V gene. The CDR3 sequence is 16 residues long. CDR3 in amino acids: CASSLGNFPVQETQYF. In nucleotides, the CDR3 is TGTGCCAGCAGCTTAGGCAATTTCCCGGTACAAGAGACCCAGTACTTC.

This clonotype was recorded a few times. The chain carries TRBV6-1 and TRBJ2-1; 7 bases agree with TRBD1. There are 14 residues in the CDR3. The ends lost 5 bases at V and 3 bases at J; junction bases unmatched: 4. CDR1 MNHNS and CDR2 SASEGT come from the germline V gene. DNA of the CDR3: TGTGCCAGCAGTAGCACAGGGGTCTACAATGAGCAGTTCTTC. Translated: CASSSTGVYNEQFF.

V and J are TRBV19 and TRBJ2-5; either TRBD1 or TRBD2 may supply D (5 bases each). The CDR3 totals 16 residues. The V gene lost 5 bases and the J gene lost 5 bases, with 21 bases spanning the gap. Germline values: CDR1 LNHDA, CDR2 SQIVND (reference sequence). CDR3 sequence (DNA): TGTGCCAGTAGTTATGGGACCGATGCACCTCCGGAGACCCAGTACTTC. This gives the protein CASSYGTDAPPETQYF.

The chain combines TRBV4-1 with TRBJ1-1; D ambiguous. V was clipped by 6 bases and J by 8 bases, with 19 bases between them. The CDR3 has 14 amino acids. CDR1 and CDR2 (germline): MGHRA, YSYEKL. In DNA, the CDR3 is TGCGCCAGCAGTCTTGAGGACGGCCGTAGGGAAGCTTTCTTT. Translation gives CASSLEDGRREAFF.

This clonotype has just a few counts. This chain connects TRBV11-2 to TRBJ2-7; TRBD1 might be the D (6 bases). CDR3 size: 14 residues. Germline assignment: CDR1 SGHAT and CDR2 FQNNGV. V lost 1 base and J 5 bases, leaving 12 bases between the germline ends. Here the CDR3 reads CASSLGTGFDEQYF. In DNA form, the CDR3 reads TGTGCCAGCAGCTTAGGCACAGGGTTCGACGAGCAGTACTTC.

This clonotype occurred a few times. This chain connects TRBV7-9 to TRBJ1-3, with D hard to call. Germline CDR1 SEHNR, CDR2 FQNEAQ (reference sequence). This CDR3 comprises 15 residues. The V end lost 4 bases, the J end lost 2 bases, and 12 bases lay between the germline ends. DNA for the CDR3: TGTGCCAGCAGCTCGCGGGGTATGCCTGGAAACACCATATATTTT. Amino acid sequence: CASSSRGMPGNTIYF.

This rearrangement joins TRBV11-2 to TRBJ1-6; D is undetermined. V lost 1 base and J lost 6, with 13 bases in between. The germline CDR1 and CDR2 sequences are SGHAT and FQNNGV. The CDR3 spans 16 residues. The CDR3 protein is CASSLVRGPGNSPLHF. DNA of the CDR3: TGTGCCAGCAGCTTAGTACGGGGTCCCGGTAATTCACCCCTCCACTTT.

V usage is TRBV7-1 and J usage is TRBJ2-7; D remains ambiguous. TRBV7-1 is labeled an ORF, and its function is uncertain. V dropped 5 bases and J dropped 0 bases, with 20 bases sitting between them. This CDR3 region has 17 residues. Here the CDR3 reads CASSQTSRQESSYEQYF. CDR3 DNA sequence: TGTGCCAGCAGCCAGACCTCACGGCAGGAATCCTCCTACGAGCAGTACTTC.

This clonotype occurred a few times. The V gene is TRBV6-2 or TRBV6-3, the J gene TRBJ1-5; no clear D gene. Germline CDR1 reads MNHEY; CDR2 reads SVGEGT. The V end was cut by 7 bases, the J end by 6 bases, with 10 bases between. This CDR3 comprises 12 residues. CDR3 sequence: CASIHPRQPQHF. DNA of the CDR3: TGTGCCAGCATCCACCCTCGTCAGCCCCAGCATTTT.

V and J are TRBV2 and TRBJ1-1, with D uncertain. The CDR3 runs to 13 residues. Trimming pared 2 bases from V and 7 bases from J, leaving 11 bases between. Germline values: CDR1 SNHLY, CDR2 FYNNEI. The CDR3 region has the DNA TGTGCCAGCAGTGAATTCCCGGTCAGTGAAGCTTTCTTT. Its translation: CASSEFPVSEAFF. Combining the CDR3 with reference TRBV2 and TRBJ1-1 gives the whole variable domain EPEVTQTPSHQVTQMGQEVILRCVPISNHLYFYWYRQILGQKVEFLVSFYNNEISEKSEIFDDQFSVERPDGSNFTLKIRSTKLEDSAMYFCASSEFPVSEAFFGQGTRLTVV.

The chain couples TRBV10-3 to TRBJ2-3; D not certain. This CDR3 is built from 13 residues. V lost 4 bases and J 4 bases, leaving 9 bases between the germline ends. Germline loops: CDR1 ENHRY, CDR2 SYGVKD. DNA for the CDR3: TGTGCCATCAGTGGAGTACCCCCAGATACGCAGTATTTT. It codes for CAISGVPPDTQYF.

This clonotype has just a few counts. The rearrangement links TRBV5-1 to TRBJ1-1; tentatively, D is TRBD1 (5 bases). V was trimmed by 4 bases and J by 2 bases, leaving 15 bases between them. There are 15 residues in the CDR3. From germline, CDR1 is SGHRS and CDR2 YFSETQ. The chain's CDR3 is CASSALGDLNTEAFF. CDR3 in DNA: TGCGCCAGCAGCGCCCTTGGGGACTTAAACACTGAAGCTTTCTTT.

This clonotype was observed a few times. This sequence joins TRBV6-2 or TRBV6-3 and TRBJ2-7; D is undetermined. Trimming took 6 bases from V and 1 from J, leaving 7 bases between them. This CDR3 spans 12 amino acids. The germline CDR1 and CDR2 sequences are MNHEY and SVGEGT. The CDR3 coding sequence is TGTGCCAGCAGATCGGCTTCCTACGAGCAGTACTTC. Translation: CASRSASYEQYF.

The chain employs TRBV7-7 and TRBJ2-2, with D unresolved. The CDR3 extends over 13 amino acids. The V end was cut by 1 base, the J end by 3 bases, with 3 bases between. Per the germline V gene, CDR1 is SSHAT and CDR2 is FNYEAQ (reference sequence). This CDR3 reads CASSLDDTGELFF. The CDR3 DNA follows: TGTGCCAGCAGCTTAGACGACACCGGGGAGCTGTTTTTT.

The J gene is TRBJ1-5, the V gene TRBV7-2; no clear D. The germline CDR1 and CDR2 sequences are SGHTA and FQGNSA. CDR3 length equals 16 residues. V lost 1 base to trimming and J lost 6 bases, with 16 bases between them. The CDR3 nucleotides read TGTGCCAGCAGCTTAGGACCTAGTGGGAGGGTTCAGCCCCAGCATTTT. Protein sequence: CASSLGPSGRVQPQHF.

This clonotype was recorded many times. The chain recombines TRBV6-2 or TRBV6-3 with TRBJ2-3; possible D gene TRBD2, 5 bases. V was cut by 6 bases and J by 4 bases, with 14 bases left in between. The CDR3 has 14 amino acids. The germline CDR1 and CDR2 sequences are MNHEY and SVGEGT. This chain's CDR3 is CASRLWTGPDTQYF. CDR3 nucleotides: TGTGCCAGCAGGCTCTGGACTGGGCCAGATACGCAGTATTTT.

This clonotype was observed a handful of times. Germline and junction disagree at one end, which may indicate a read error. The CDR3 DNA reads TGCGCCGGGGGGGAAAATCAGCCCCAGCATTTT. The encoded protein is CAGGENQPQHF. The chain carries TRBV6-1 and TRBJ1-5, with D maybe TRBD1 (5 bases). CDR1 MNHNS and CDR2 SASEGT come from the germline V gene. The CDR3 sequence is 11 residues long.

Many counts were recorded for this clonotype. Here the CDR3 DNA reads TGTGCCAGCAGCTTAGCGTCAGGGGGCGGCAATCAGCCCCAGCATTTT. It codes for CASSLASGGGNQPQHF. The chain links TRBV7-2 to TRBJ1-5; 8 nucleotides align to TRBD1. Per the germline V gene, CDR1 is SGHTA and CDR2 is FQGNSA. J was trimmed by 2 bases and V by 0 bases; bases with no gene match: 3. The CDR3 spans 16 residues.